What follows is one T cell receptor beta chain and its context. Its antigen is not identified. A read error may produce the germline difference seen at one junction end. Isolated RNA was reverse transcribed into cDNA used as the sequencing template. The protocol was immunoSEQ multiplex PCR, while the TCRdb copy is restricted to in-frame clones and leaves out a portion. This sample yields 60,000 to 85,000 clones, of which 29% are seen a single time; around 14% belongs to the top ten. Treatment here: oral pan-JAK inhibitor, 5-10 mg twice daily. The investigators collected lesional scalp punch biopsies and peripheral blood from alopecia areata patients. This sample was taken from a study of CD8+ T cells in alopecia areata. Looking at the study overall: Severity among treated patients was scored by the percentage of scalp area affected.

The germline V gene encodes CDR1 SNHLY and CDR2 FYNNEI. The CDR3 totals 13 residues. Study-level results: TCR sharing across patients was less clear than in mice, possibly HLA-related. Scalp clonality and expanded CD8+ clones among the top 100 showed significant decreases with tofacitinib.

The input for sequencing was CD8+ T cells sorted from blood, taken at week 4, from a patient treated with tofacitinib. The clonotype comes from a human donor with alopecia areata. This chain links TRBV2 with TRBJ2-7; D is possibly TRBD1 (5 bases). CDR3 in DNA: TGTACCAGCAAACTCCAGGGTCTCTACGAGCAGTACTTC. Its translation is CTSKLQGLYEQYF.